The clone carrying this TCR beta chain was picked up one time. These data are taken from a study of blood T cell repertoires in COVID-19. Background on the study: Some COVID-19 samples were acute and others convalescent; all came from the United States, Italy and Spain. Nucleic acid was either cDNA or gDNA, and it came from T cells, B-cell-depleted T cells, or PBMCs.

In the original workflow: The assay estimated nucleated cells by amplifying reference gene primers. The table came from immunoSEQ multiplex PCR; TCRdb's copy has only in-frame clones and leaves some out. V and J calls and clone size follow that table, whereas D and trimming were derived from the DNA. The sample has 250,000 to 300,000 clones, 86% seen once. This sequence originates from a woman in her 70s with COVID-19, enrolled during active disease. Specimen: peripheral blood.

This CDR3 is CASTTNQGHQPQHF. DNA for the CDR3: TGTGCCAGCACCACAAACCAGGGGCATCAGCCCCAGCATTTT. The gene calls are TRBV6-5 and TRBJ1-5; D might be TRBD1 (6 bases). V was pared by 7 bases and J by 5 bases, with 15 bases between. The CDR3 runs to 14 residues. Per the germline V gene, CDR1 is MNHEY and CDR2 is SVGAGI.